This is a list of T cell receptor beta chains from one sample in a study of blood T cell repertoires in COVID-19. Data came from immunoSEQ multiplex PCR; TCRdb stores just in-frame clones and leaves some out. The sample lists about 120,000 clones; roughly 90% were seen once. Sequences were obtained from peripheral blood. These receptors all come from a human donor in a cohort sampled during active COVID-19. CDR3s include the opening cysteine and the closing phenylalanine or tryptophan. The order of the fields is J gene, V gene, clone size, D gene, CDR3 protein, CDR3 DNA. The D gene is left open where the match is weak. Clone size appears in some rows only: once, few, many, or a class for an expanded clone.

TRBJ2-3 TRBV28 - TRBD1 CASSFGQGATDTQYF TGTGCCAGCAGTTTTGGACAGGGGGCGACAGATACGCAGTATTTT
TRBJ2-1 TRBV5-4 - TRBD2 CASSFPSGGSHNEQFF TGTGCCAGCAGCTTCCCTAGCGGGGGATCTCACAATGAGCAGTTCTTC
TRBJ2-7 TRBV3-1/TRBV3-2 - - CASRIQGTREQYF TGTGCCAGCAGGATTCAGGGAACGCGCGAGCAGTACTTC
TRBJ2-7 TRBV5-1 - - CASSPGRTGRDEQYF TGCGCCAGCAGCCCGGGGAGGACAGGGAGGGACGAGCAGTACTTC
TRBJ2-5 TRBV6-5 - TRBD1 CASSSPGQGRETQYF TGTGCCAGCAGCTCCCCGGGACAGGGTAGAGAGACCCAGTACTTC
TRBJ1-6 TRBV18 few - CASSPLQGESPLHF TGTGCCAGCTCACCACTGCAGGGTGAATCACCCCTCCACTTT
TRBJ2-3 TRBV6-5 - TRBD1 CASSWGQGSDTQYF TGTGCCAGCAGTTGGGGACAGGGGTCAGATACGCAGTATTTT
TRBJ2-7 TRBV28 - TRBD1 CASSLRGTATYEQYF TGTGCCAGCAGTCTAAGAGGGACAGCTACCTACGAGCAGTACTTC
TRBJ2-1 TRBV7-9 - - CASSLGTTLGEQFF TGTGCCAGCAGCTTAGGGACTACATTGGGCGAGCAGTTCTTC
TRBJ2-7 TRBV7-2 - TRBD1 CASSAGTGIYEQYF TGTGCCAGCAGCGCCGGGACAGGAATCTACGAGCAGTACTTC
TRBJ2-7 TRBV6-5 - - CASSYEAGREQYF TGTGCCAGCAGTTACGAGGCAGGGAGGGAGCAGTACTTC
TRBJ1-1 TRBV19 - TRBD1 CASSTIGTAEAFF TGTGCCAGTAGTACTATCGGGACAGCTGAAGCTTTCTTT